The rows below give T cell receptor beta chains drawn from one sample of a study of blood T cell repertoires in COVID-19. Profiling relied on immunoSEQ multiplex PCR, and the TCRdb table lists in-frame clones only, not all of them. In the table there are about 140,000 clones, over 70% of which are singletons. The specimen was peripheral blood. The receptors stem from a man aged 60 to 75 with active or convalescent COVID-19. Both conserved end residues are part of each CDR3. The order of the fields is V gene, J gene, clone size, D gene, CDR3 protein, CDR3 DNA. D genes are given only for firm matches. Clone size is stated in some rows and not others, as once, few, many or a class when expanded.

v_gene: TRBV7-6; j_gene: TRBJ1-5; abundance: -; d_gene: -; CDR3aa: CASSFKPRDTSNQPQHF; CDR3nt: TGTGCCAGCAGCTTCAAACCCCGGGACACCAGCAATCAGCCCCAGCATTTT
v_gene: TRBV16; j_gene: TRBJ1-1; abundance: many; d_gene: -; CDR3aa: CASSPRLGRSNTEAFF; CDR3nt: TGTGCCAGCAGCCCTCGGTTGGGCAGATCGAACACTGAAGCTTTCTTT
v_gene: TRBV6-5; j_gene: TRBJ2-5; abundance: -; d_gene: TRBD1; CDR3aa: CASLTGARKTQYF; CDR3nt: TGTGCCAGCTTGACAGGGGCGAGGAAGACCCAGTACTTC
v_gene: TRBV6-5; j_gene: TRBJ2-7; abundance: -; d_gene: TRBD1; CDR3aa: CASRMDRARYEQYF; CDR3nt: TGTGCCAGCAGGATGGACAGGGCGAGGTACGAGCAGTACTTC
v_gene: TRBV5-5; j_gene: TRBJ1-1; abundance: -; d_gene: -; CDR3aa: CASSLGLLNTEAFF; CDR3nt: TGTGCCAGCAGCTTGGGACTCCTTAACACTGAAGCTTTCTTT
v_gene: TRBV15; j_gene: TRBJ1-5; abundance: -; d_gene: -; CDR3aa: CATSRVQSNQPQHF; CDR3nt: TGTGCCACCAGCAGAGTACAGAGCAATCAGCCCCAGCATTTT
v_gene: TRBV19; j_gene: TRBJ2-1; abundance: -; d_gene: TRBD1; CDR3aa: CASSARSGGQGHNEQFF; CDR3nt: TGTGCCAGTAGTGCCCGCTCTGGGGGACAGGGACACAATGAGCAGTTCTTC
v_gene: TRBV18; j_gene: TRBJ1-3; abundance: -; d_gene: -; CDR3aa: CASSPPGAGNTIYF; CDR3nt: TGTGCCAGCTCGCCTCCAGGGGCTGGAAACACCATATATTTT
v_gene: TRBV7-2; j_gene: TRBJ2-6; abundance: few; d_gene: TRBD2; CDR3aa: CASSLRSSGRSGANVLTF; CDR3nt: TGTGCCAGCAGCTTGAGGTCTAGCGGGAGAAGTGGGGCCAACGTCCTGACTTTC
v_gene: TRBV5-4; j_gene: TRBJ1-1; abundance: -; d_gene: TRBD1; CDR3aa: CASSLDPGGHTEAFF; CDR3nt: TGTGCCAGCAGCTTGGATCCAGGGGGCCACACTGAAGCTTTCTTT
v_gene: TRBV5-1; j_gene: TRBJ2-7; abundance: -; d_gene: -; CDR3aa: CASSFLSGSYEQYF; CDR3nt: TGCGCCAGCAGCTTCCTTTCAGGGTCATACGAGCAGTACTTC
v_gene: TRBV6-1; j_gene: TRBJ2-3; abundance: -; d_gene: TRBD1; CDR3aa: CASSEGVHRGSGQYF; CDR3nt: TGTGCCAGCAGTGAGGGTGTCCACAGGGGGTCTGGGCAGTATTTT
v_gene: TRBV5-6; j_gene: TRBJ1-2; abundance: -; d_gene: TRBD1; CDR3aa: CASSLSVGTASNYGYTF; CDR3nt: TGTGCCAGCAGCTTGTCGGTCGGGACAGCGTCTAACTATGGCTACACCTTC
v_gene: TRBV29-1; j_gene: TRBJ2-5; abundance: -; d_gene: TRBD2; CDR3aa: CSARAGGYQETQYF; CDR3nt: TGCAGCGCCCGGGCGGGGGGGTACCAAGAGACCCAGTACTTC
v_gene: TRBV10-3; j_gene: TRBJ2-7; abundance: once; d_gene: -; CDR3aa: CAISATQGRQQYF; CDR3nt: TGTGCCATCAGTGCCACACAGGGTCGCCAGCAGTACTTC
v_gene: TRBV12-3/TRBV12-4; j_gene: TRBJ1-4; abundance: -; d_gene: -; CDR3aa: CASVPRDDEKLFF; CDR3nt: TGTGCCAGCGTCCCCAGGGATGATGAAAAACTGTTTTTT
v_gene: TRBV5-4; j_gene: TRBJ2-1; abundance: -; d_gene: -; CDR3aa: CASSLAGGAGEQFF; CDR3nt: TGTGCCAGCAGCTTGGCTGGGGGGGCAGGAGAGCAGTTCTTC
v_gene: TRBV27; j_gene: TRBJ1-1; abundance: once; d_gene: TRBD1; CDR3aa: CASSNGQENTEAFF; CDR3nt: TGTGCCAGCAGTAACGGACAGGAGAACACTGAAGCTTTCTTT
v_gene: TRBV28; j_gene: TRBJ1-1; abundance: -; d_gene: TRBD1; CDR3aa: CASSLSGQGRTATEAFF; CDR3nt: TGTGCCAGCAGTTTATCGGGACAGGGGAGGACGGCCACTGAAGCTTTCTTT
v_gene: TRBV7-9; j_gene: TRBJ1-5; abundance: -; d_gene: TRBD1; CDR3aa: CASSRTGGDQPQHF; CDR3nt: TGTGCCAGCAGTCGGACAGGGGGGGATCAGCCCCAGCATTTT
v_gene: TRBV10-2; j_gene: TRBJ2-3; abundance: -; d_gene: TRBD1; CDR3aa: CASSDNRGDTQYF; CDR3nt: TGCGCCAGCAGTGACAACAGGGGAGATACGCAGTATTTT
v_gene: TRBV3-1/TRBV3-2; j_gene: TRBJ2-1; abundance: -; d_gene: TRBD1; CDR3aa: CASSQGQGAVNEQFF; CDR3nt: TGTGCCAGCAGCCAAGGACAGGGGGCGGTCAATGAGCAGTTCTTC
v_gene: TRBV29-1; j_gene: TRBJ1-5; abundance: -; d_gene: TRBD1; CDR3aa: CSVAGGLGNQPQHF; CDR3nt: TGCAGCGTGGCAGGGGGCTTGGGCAATCAGCCCCAGCATTTT
v_gene: TRBV6-5; j_gene: TRBJ2-3; abundance: -; d_gene: -; CDR3aa: CASSDPGTGGYTQYF; CDR3nt: TGTGCCAGCAGCGACCCCGGGACTGGGGGATATACGCAGTATTTT
v_gene: TRBV18; j_gene: TRBJ2-2; abundance: -; d_gene: TRBD2; CDR3aa: CASSLRLAVRNGELFF; CDR3nt: TGTGCCAGCTCACTGAGACTAGCCGTCAGGAATGGGGAGCTGTTTTTT
v_gene: TRBV6-5; j_gene: TRBJ2-1; abundance: -; d_gene: -; CDR3aa: CASTPTAYNEQFF; CDR3nt: TGTGCCAGCACCCCGACAGCCTACAATGAGCAGTTCTTC
v_gene: TRBV28; j_gene: TRBJ1-2; abundance: -; d_gene: -; CDR3aa: CASSLTGPAGYTF; CDR3nt: TGTGCCAGCAGTTTAACAGGTCCTGCAGGCTACACCTTC
v_gene: TRBV4-2; j_gene: TRBJ2-1; abundance: -; d_gene: -; CDR3aa: CASSQDSGGPGRNEQFF; CDR3nt: TGTGCCAGCAGCCAAGATAGTGGCGGTCCGGGTAGAAATGAGCAGTTCTTC
v_gene: TRBV9; j_gene: TRBJ1-4; abundance: few; d_gene: -; CDR3aa: CASSVGGNIGEKLFF; CDR3nt: TGTGCCAGCAGCGTAGGGGGCAACATTGGGGAAAAACTGTTTTTT
v_gene: TRBV6-5; j_gene: TRBJ2-2; abundance: -; d_gene: TRBD2; CDR3aa: CASKGGARVTGELFF; CDR3nt: TGTGCCAGCAAGGGAGGGGCGCGTGTCACCGGGGAGCTGTTTTTT
v_gene: TRBV7-3; j_gene: TRBJ2-2; abundance: -; d_gene: -; CDR3aa: CASSSTSVGGELFF; CDR3nt: TGTGCCAGCAGCAGCACTAGTGTCGGCGGGGAGCTGTTTTTT
v_gene: TRBV7-9; j_gene: TRBJ1-1; abundance: -; d_gene: -; CDR3aa: CASSLTGHSNTEAFF; CDR3nt: TGTGCCAGCAGCTTAACGGGACACTCGAACACTGAAGCTTTCTTT
v_gene: TRBV11-3; j_gene: TRBJ2-6; abundance: -; d_gene: TRBD1; CDR3aa: CASSSTGISSGANVLTF; CDR3nt: TGTGCCAGCAGCTCGACAGGGATTAGCTCTGGGGCCAACGTCCTGACTTTC
v_gene: TRBV28; j_gene: TRBJ1-5; abundance: -; d_gene: -; CDR3aa: CASSSLGLNQPQHF; CDR3nt: TGTGCCAGCAGTTCTCTGGGCCTCAATCAGCCCCAGCATTTT
v_gene: TRBV29-1; j_gene: TRBJ2-7; abundance: -; d_gene: -; CDR3aa: CSVEIVDEQYF; CDR3nt: TGCAGCGTTGAAATAGTTGACGAGCAGTACTTC
v_gene: TRBV24-1; j_gene: TRBJ2-3; abundance: -; d_gene: TRBD1; CDR3aa: CATSEPGQRTDTQYF; CDR3nt: TGTGCCACCAGCGAACCGGGACAGCGCACAGATACGCAGTATTTT
v_gene: TRBV7-9; j_gene: TRBJ2-1; abundance: few; d_gene: TRBD2; CDR3aa: CASSSVPSGRYEQFF; CDR3nt: TGTGCCAGCAGCTCGGTGCCTAGCGGGAGATATGAGCAGTTCTTC
v_gene: TRBV7-9; j_gene: TRBJ1-2; abundance: -; d_gene: -; CDR3aa: CASRAGVGYTF; CDR3nt: TGTGCCAGCAGGGCAGGGGTCGGCTACACCTTC
v_gene: TRBV6-4; j_gene: TRBJ2-3; abundance: -; d_gene: TRBD2; CDR3aa: CASRTSGAADTQYF; CDR3nt: TGTGCCAGCAGGACTAGCGGGGCCGCAGATACGCAGTATTTT
v_gene: TRBV5-5; j_gene: TRBJ1-5; abundance: -; d_gene: TRBD1; CDR3aa: CASSRTGQGAQPQHF; CDR3nt: TGTGCCAGCAGCCGGACGGGACAGGGGGCCCAGCCCCAGCATTTT
v_gene: TRBV4-3; j_gene: TRBJ2-2; abundance: -; d_gene: -; CDR3aa: CASSQSLVLTGELFF; CDR3nt: TGCGCCAGCAGCCAATCTCTCGTACTAACCGGGGAGCTGTTTTTT
v_gene: TRBV3-1/TRBV3-2; j_gene: TRBJ1-5; abundance: -; d_gene: -; CDR3aa: CASSQEGLNQPQHF; CDR3nt: TGTGCCAGCAGCCAAGAGGGCCTCAATCAGCCCCAGCATTTT
v_gene: TRBV5-4; j_gene: TRBJ1-1; abundance: -; d_gene: -; CDR3aa: CASRSGAATEAFF; CDR3nt: TGTGCCAGCAGGAGCGGAGCGGCCACTGAAGCTTTCTTT
v_gene: TRBV6-6; j_gene: TRBJ2-1; abundance: -; d_gene: TRBD2; CDR3aa: CASSDSGRAHNEQFF; CDR3nt: TGTGCCAGCAGTGATAGCGGGAGGGCCCACAATGAGCAGTTCTTC
v_gene: TRBV10-3; j_gene: TRBJ1-5; abundance: -; d_gene: -; CDR3aa: CAISEGAQPQHF; CDR3nt: TGTGCCATCAGTGAGGGGGCTCAGCCCCAGCATTTT
v_gene: TRBV14; j_gene: TRBJ2-1; abundance: -; d_gene: -; CDR3aa: CASSLVGSYNEQFF; CDR3nt: TGTGCCAGCAGCCTGGTCGGGAGCTACAATGAGCAGTTCTTC
v_gene: TRBV2; j_gene: TRBJ2-7; abundance: -; d_gene: -; CDR3aa: CASRVVVTGEQYF; CDR3nt: TGTGCCAGCCGGGTAGTGGTCACGGGCGAGCAGTACTTC
v_gene: TRBV7-9; j_gene: TRBJ1-4; abundance: once; d_gene: -; CDR3aa: CASTDRFNEKLFF; CDR3nt: TGTGCCAGCACTGACAGGTTTAATGAAAAACTGTTTTTT
v_gene: TRBV7-6; j_gene: TRBJ2-7; abundance: -; d_gene: -; CDR3aa: CASSHPRGSTYEQYF; CDR3nt: TGTGCCAGCAGCCACCCCAGGGGCTCTACCTACGAGCAGTACTTC
v_gene: TRBV6-5; j_gene: TRBJ1-5; abundance: -; d_gene: -; CDR3aa: CASSYESDDQPQHF; CDR3nt: TGTGCCAGCAGTTACGAGTCTGATGATCAGCCCCAGCATTTT
v_gene: TRBV4-1; j_gene: TRBJ1-4; abundance: -; d_gene: -; CDR3aa: CASSQFQRNEKLFF; CDR3nt: TGCGCCAGCAGCCAATTTCAGCGAAATGAAAAACTGTTTTTT
v_gene: TRBV3-1/TRBV3-2; j_gene: TRBJ1-3; abundance: -; d_gene: -; CDR3aa: CASSQAGLSGNTIYF; CDR3nt: TGTGCCAGCAGCCAGGCCGGACTCTCTGGAAACACCATATATTTT
v_gene: TRBV5-4; j_gene: TRBJ1-1; abundance: -; d_gene: -; CDR3aa: CASSGGRGNTEAFF; CDR3nt: TGTGCCAGCAGCGGGGGCCGGGGGAACACTGAAGCTTTCTTT
v_gene: TRBV13; j_gene: TRBJ1-4; abundance: -; d_gene: -; CDR3aa: CASSLGRAGEKLFF; CDR3nt: TGTGCCAGCAGCTTAGGCAGGGCGGGGGAAAAACTGTTTTTT
v_gene: TRBV15; j_gene: TRBJ2-3; abundance: -; d_gene: -; CDR3aa: CATSTGTDTQYF; CDR3nt: TGTGCCACCAGCACAGGGACAGATACGCAGTATTTT
v_gene: TRBV27; j_gene: TRBJ1-5; abundance: -; d_gene: -; CDR3aa: CASSLKQSNQPQHF; CDR3nt: TGTGCCAGCAGTTTAAAACAAAGCAATCAGCCCCAGCATTTT
v_gene: TRBV5-1; j_gene: TRBJ2-3; abundance: -; d_gene: TRBD1; CDR3aa: CASSLAGQSTDTQYF; CDR3nt: TGCGCCAGCAGCTTGGCGGGACAGAGCACAGATACGCAGTATTTT
v_gene: TRBV6-1; j_gene: TRBJ2-7; abundance: -; d_gene: -; CDR3aa: CASKTRDISSYEQYF; CDR3nt: TGTGCCAGCAAGACCCGGGACATATCCTCCTACGAGCAGTACTTC
v_gene: TRBV9; j_gene: TRBJ1-1; abundance: -; d_gene: -; CDR3aa: CASSAGLTNTEAFF; CDR3nt: TGTGCCAGCAGCGCAGGACTGACGAACACTGAAGCTTTCTTT
v_gene: TRBV2; j_gene: TRBJ1-2; abundance: -; d_gene: -; CDR3aa: CASSARGDYGYTF; CDR3nt: TGTGCCAGCAGTGCCCGGGGGGACTATGGCTACACCTTC